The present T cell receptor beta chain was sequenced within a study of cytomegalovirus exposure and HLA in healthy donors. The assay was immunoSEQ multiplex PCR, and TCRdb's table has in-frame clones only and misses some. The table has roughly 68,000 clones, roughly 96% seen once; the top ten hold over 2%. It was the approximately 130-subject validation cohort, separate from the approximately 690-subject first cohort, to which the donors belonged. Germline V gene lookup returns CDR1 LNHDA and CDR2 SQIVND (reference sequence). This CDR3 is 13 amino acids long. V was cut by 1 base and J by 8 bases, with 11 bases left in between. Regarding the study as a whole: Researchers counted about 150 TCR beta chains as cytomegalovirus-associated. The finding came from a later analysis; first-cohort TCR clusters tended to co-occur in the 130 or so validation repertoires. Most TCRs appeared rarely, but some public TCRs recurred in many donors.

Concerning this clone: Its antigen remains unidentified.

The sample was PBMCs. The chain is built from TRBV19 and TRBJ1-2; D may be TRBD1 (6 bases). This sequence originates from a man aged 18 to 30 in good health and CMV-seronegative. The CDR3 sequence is CASSIGQQGGYTF. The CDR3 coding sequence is TGTGCCAGTAGTATAGGTCAACAGGGAGGCTACACCTTC.